This T cell receptor beta chain originates from a study of blood T cell repertoires in COVID-19. Study-level information: Sites across the United States, Italy and Spain contributed samples from acute and convalescent COVID-19. T cells, B-cell-depleted T cells, or PBMCs supplied cDNA or gDNA.

Methods used by the authors: Reference gene primer amplification in the assay estimated nucleated cell counts. Clones were read by immunoSEQ multiplex PCR, and TCRdb kept only the in-frame ones, dropping some. For V, J and clone size, that table is used; D and trimming come from the DNA. The repertoire includes about 95,000 clones, about 84% of them detected once, and more than 20% sits in the top ten. The CDR3 is 15 amino acids. The V segment lost 1 base and the J segment 5 bases; nucleotides outside the gene matches: 3. Germline values: CDR1 SGHVS, CDR2 FNYEAQ. This clone was recorded only once. This sequence was found in an elderly man with active or convalescent COVID-19. The chain uses TRBV7-6 and TRBJ2-1; 9 nucleotides agree with TRBD1. Sample: peripheral blood. CDR3 nucleotide sequence: TGTGCCAGCAGCTTAGACAGGGGGCGAAACAATGAGCAGTTCTTC. Translated, it gives CASSLDRGRNNEQFF.